The 18 T cell receptor beta chains below come from one sample, sequenced in a study of persistence of HIV-infected CD4 T cells. Their recognized antigens are unknown. The libraries were made with immunoSEQ version 4 in survey mode. Sequencing used immunoSEQ multiplex PCR; TCRdb keeps in-frame clones, though not all of them. The table records 24,000 or so clones, around two thirds of them present only once. Overlapping HIV-1 Gag 15-mer peptides at about 1 ug per peptide per mL were used. Responding CD4+ T cells were sorted by upregulation of both CD40 ligand and CD69. The sequencing here drew on CD4+ T cells sorted from PBMCs after approximately 19-hour stimulation, taken from a patient who received antiretroviral therapy. These receptors originate from an adult man with HIV who was CMV-seropositive.

This clone was detected a few times. This chain uses TRBV19 with TRBJ2-7; 8 nucleotides line up with TRBD1. Germline V lookup: CDR1 LNHDA, CDR2 SQIVND (reference sequence). V shed 1 base and J 6 bases; nucleotides not matched to a gene: 2. This CDR3 spans 13 amino acids. CDR3 amino acids: CASSIGTGFEQYF. In DNA, the CDR3 is TGTGCCAGTAGTATAGGGACAGGGTTCGAGCAGTACTTC. The entire variable domain, with the rest obtained from reference TRBV19 and TRBJ2-7, is as follows: DGGITQSPKYLFRKEGQNVTLSCEQNLNHDAMYWYRQDPGQGLRLIYYSQIVNDFQKGDIAEGYSVSREKKESFPLTVTSAQKNPTAFYLCASSIGTGFEQYFGPGTRLTVT.

This clone was observed a handful of times. The V call is TRBV20-1, the J call TRBJ2-2, with unresolved D. The ends were cut back, 3 bases at V and 4 bases at J, with 9 bases in the middle. CDR3 length: 13 amino acids. Germline-derived CDR1 and CDR2 are DFQATT and SNEGSKA (reference sequence). This CDR3 is CSASRQATGELFF. As DNA, the CDR3 is TGCAGTGCTAGTCGGCAGGCCACCGGGGAGCTGTTTTTT.

In its sample, this clone is medium-sized. The chain has TRBV11-3 and TRBJ1-4; D unclear. The CDR3 extends over 13 amino acids. Trimming pared 5 bases from V and 7 bases from J, leaving 11 bases between. Germline V gene data show CDR1 as SGHNT and CDR2 as YENEEA. The CDR3 protein is CASSLGPGEKLFF. DNA of the CDR3: TGTGCCAGCAGCCTAGGCCCTGGTGAAAAACTGTTTTTT.

V usage is TRBV9 and J usage is TRBJ2-5; D is unresolved. CDR3 size: 13 residues. Germline-derived CDR1 and CDR2 are SGDLS and YYNGEE. With 0 bases removed from V and 6 bases from J, the gap between germline ends came to 9 bases. CDR3 residues: CASSVVGAQTQYF. DNA for the CDR3: TGTGCCAGCAGCGTAGTGGGTGCGCAGACCCAGTACTTC.

The rearrangement joins TRBV11-1 to TRBJ2-1, with 15 nucleotides matching TRBD2. The germline CDR1 and CDR2 sequences are SGHAT and FQDESV (reference sequence). Losses at the gene ends were 5 bases for V and 6 bases for J; bases not matched to a gene: 5. The CDR3 covers 16 residues. The CDR3 protein is CASSPGTSGGPNEQFF. The CDR3 DNA reads TGTGCCAGCAGCCCGGGGACTAGCGGGGGGCCCAATGAGCAGTTCTTC.

The chain is built from TRBV12-3 or TRBV12-4 and TRBJ2-5; perhaps TRBD1 as D (5 bases). The CDR3 extends over 12 amino acids. V shed 4 bases and J shed 5 bases, with 8 bases lying between them. The CDR3 DNA reads as TGTGCCAGCAGTTCAGGGTGGGAGACCCAGTACTTC. This gives the protein CASSSGWETQYF.

To note about this clone: The junction departs from the called germline gene at one end, perhaps through a read error. The V call is TRBV9, the J call TRBJ1-2; 11 nucleotides match TRBD1. The CDR3 length is 18 residues. Germline V gives CDR1 SGDLS, CDR2 YYNGEE. The CDR3 protein is CASTVDVGTGGIFYGYTF. DNA of the CDR3: TGTGCCAGCACCGTAGACGTCGGGACAGGGGGAATTTTCTATGGCTACACCTTC.

This clone is termed medium-sized. The genes are TRBV19 and TRBJ1-5, with D unclear. V was trimmed by 6 bases and J by 7 bases, leaving 10 bases between them. The CDR3 extends over 12 amino acids. Germline loops: CDR1 LNHDA, CDR2 SQIVND (reference sequence). In DNA form, the CDR3 reads TGTGCCAGTAGCTACCTCGGACAGCCCCAGCATTTT. Translating gives CASSYLGQPQHF.

The chain uses TRBV9 and TRBJ1-3; D remains ambiguous. Per germline, CDR1 SGDLS and CDR2 YYNGEE. The CDR3 sequence is 13 residues long. Between the trimmed V and J ends, which lost 5 bases and 2 bases, there was a span of 8 bases. CDR3 coding DNA: TGTGCCAGCAGTCTCGAGGCTGGAAACACCATATATTTT. Encoded protein: CASSLEAGNTIYF.

The gene calls are TRBV9 and TRBJ2-7; D is unresolved. CDR3 length: 15 residues. The V and J ends lost 0 bases and 2 bases respectively, with 12 bases between them. Per the germline V gene, CDR1 is SGDLS and CDR2 is YYNGEE. Here the CDR3 reads CASSVGVLPTYEQYF. The CDR3 nucleotides read TGTGCCAGCAGCGTAGGGGTGCTGCCGACCTACGAGCAGTACTTC.

This clone came up a few times. This chain links TRBV24-1 with TRBJ1-1, with unresolved D. CDR3 length: 11 residues. Germline CDR1 and CDR2: KGHDR and SFDVKD. V was clipped by 3 bases and J by 8 bases, with 6 bases between them. The CDR3 loop reads CATSDEWEAFF. CDR3 DNA sequence: TGTGCCACCAGTGATGAGTGGGAAGCTTTCTTT.

The chain couples TRBV7-2 to TRBJ2-2; 7 nucleotides agree with TRBD2. Trimming removed 8 bases from V and 0 bases from J; junction bases left unmatched: 3. Germline CDR1 reads SGHTA; CDR2 reads FQGNSA. The CDR3 spans 14 residues. The CDR3 DNA is TGTGCCAGCTCCCTAGCGGCGAACACCGGGGAGCTGTTTTTT. This gives the protein CASSLAANTGELFF.

This chain links TRBV7-8 with TRBJ2-3, with D perhaps given as TRBD1 or TRBD2 (5 bases each). V shed 11 bases and J shed 3 bases, with 12 bases lying between them. The CDR3 runs 12 residues. The V gene's germline CDR1 is SGHVS and CDR2 FQNEAQ. CDR3 residues: CAGTYFTDTQYF. The DNA for the CDR3 is TGTGCCGGGACCTATTTTACAGATACGCAGTATTTT.

The chain is built from TRBV19 and TRBJ1-2, with D unresolved. Between the trimmed V and J ends, which lost 8 bases and 2 bases, there was a span of 9 bases. The CDR3 covers 12 residues. Germline CDR1 is LNHDA and CDR2 is SQIVND (reference sequence). The CDR3 sequence is CASYEPNYGYTF. The CDR3 DNA reads as TGTGCCAGTTATGAGCCCAACTATGGCTACACCTTC.

This chain uses TRBV24-1 with TRBJ2-3; D is perhaps TRBD1 (6 bases). The CDR3 spans 17 residues. Trimming removed 7 bases at V and 1 base at J, with 20 bases between. The germline V gene encodes CDR1 KGHDR and CDR2 SFDVKD. As DNA, the CDR3 is TGTGCCACCAGCCAATCGGGTGACAGGTCAGGCACAGATACGCAGTATTTT. This codes for CATSQSGDRSGTDTQYF.

In its sample, this clone was seen a few times. CDR3 nucleotides: TGCGCCAGCCAGCGGGGGGGCCAGGGAGATACGCAGTATTTT. Protein sequence: CASQRGGQGDTQYF. V gene TRBV4-1 combines with J gene TRBJ2-3, with 10 nucleotides matching TRBD2. The germline gives CDR1 MGHRA, CDR2 YSYEKL. The V and J ends lost 8 bases and 5 bases, in that order; junction bases with no gene match: 7. CDR3 length: 14 amino acids.

The J gene is TRBJ2-7, the V gene TRBV5-1; TRBD1 or TRBD2 may be the D gene (5 bases each). The V gene lost 0 bases and the J gene lost 2 bases, with 21 bases spanning the gap. CDR1 is SGHRS, CDR2 YFSETQ, per germline. The CDR3 has 18 amino acids. DNA of the CDR3: TGCGCCAGCAGCTTGGGATTCTCCCAACGGGACGTGCCCTACGAGCAGTACTTC. This sequence encodes CASSLGFSQRDVPYEQYF.

In its sample, this clone was seen a few times. The chain has TRBV28 and TRBJ2-7; D is possibly TRBD2 (6 bases). The germline gives CDR1 MDHEN, CDR2 SYDVKM. There are 14 residues in the CDR3. V gave up 8 bases and J gave up 3 bases, with 17 bases separating them. The CDR3 loop is CASRGRGVGYEQYF. The CDR3 coding sequence is TGTGCCAGCCGAGGACGCGGGGTCGGCTACGAGCAGTACTTC.